This passage covers 32 T cell receptor beta chains from one sample sequenced in a study of regulatory T cells in long-lasting Graves disease. Arm-PCR of CDR3 regions and iRepertoire HTBI primers were the basis on which TCR beta libraries were built. TCRdb ran MiXCR on the multiplex PCR reads and lists one entry per CDR3 protein. The sample holds 400,000 to 500,000 distinct CDR3 sequences, less than 25% seen once. Time point defined: persistent/refractory GD, antithyroid drugs over 5 years with positive TRAb. Scientists built the TCR library using RNA that was extracted from PBMCs. The starting material was peripheral blood mononuclear cells (PBMCs), obtained when the disease was refractory, from a patient treated with antithyroid drugs. The source is a female donor with Graves disease.

A word on this clonotype: A much bigger clone sits one base away, suggesting this may be a read error. This chain connects TRBV6-1 to TRBJ2-7, with D possibly TRBD1 on 5 matching bases. CDR3 length: 13 amino acids. In germline, CDR1 is MNHNS, CDR2 SASEGT. The CDR3 DNA reads TGTGCCAGCAGCCTCAGGGTTATCTACAAGCAGTACTTC. Its translation is CASSLRVIYKQYF.

In its sample, this clonotype was seen a few times. For the CDR3, the DNA is TGTGCCAGCAGCCAAGATGGTAACAGGCCTGCGGGAGAGACCCAGTACTTC. This gives the protein CASSQDGNRPAGETQYF. This sequence joins TRBV4-2 and TRBJ2-5; the D call may be TRBD1 or TRBD2 (5 bases each). V dropped 0 bases and J dropped 4 bases, with 18 bases sitting between them. CDR3 length: 17 residues. The germline CDR1 and CDR2 sequences are LGHNA and YNFKEQ.

V gene TRBV6-9 combines with J gene TRBJ1-2, with D perhaps TRBD1 (5 bases). Germline V gene lookup returns CDR1 MNHGY and CDR2 SVAAGI. V gave up 3 bases and J gave up 7 bases, with 21 bases separating them. CDR3 length: 16 amino acids. The CDR3 DNA reads TGTGCCAGCAGTTACACTTCGATGACAGCCCGGGGTGGCTACACCTTC. Translated: CASSYTSMTARGGYTF.

This clonotype was counted ten times or more. The V and J genes are TRBV29-1 and TRBJ2-7; 9 nucleotides match TRBD1. V shed 3 bases, J shed 4 bases, and the junction held 4 bases outside the gene matches. The V gene's germline CDR1 is SQVTM and CDR2 ANQGSEA. CDR3 length: 13 residues. CDR3 nucleotide sequence: TGCAGCGTTGACCTGACAGGGGGGTACGAGCAGTACTTC. As protein: CSVDLTGGYEQYF.

The CDR3 here is CSVEGTGLREQYF. The CDR3 coding sequence is TGCAGCGTTGAGGGGACAGGGCTACGGGAGCAGTACTTC. This chain connects TRBV29-1 to TRBJ2-7; 9 nucleotides align to TRBD1. The junction had 7 bases not matched to a gene; V was cut back by 3 bases and J by 7 bases. Germline V CDR1 and CDR2: SQVTM, ANQGSEA. The CDR3 totals 13 residues.

This clonotype was seen a handful of times. This sequence joins TRBV7-9 and TRBJ2-7; 8 bases line up with TRBD2. This CDR3 is 15 amino acids long. V dropped 4 bases and J dropped 2; count of bases not matched to a gene: 7. Germline V gene lookup returns CDR1 SEHNR and CDR2 FQNEAQ (reference sequence). The CDR3 reads CASSSGTSKPYEQYF. The CDR3 region has the DNA TGTGCCAGCAGCTCAGGGACTAGTAAACCCTACGAGCAGTACTTC. The variable domain in full, completed from reference TRBV7-9 and TRBJ2-7, reads DTGVSQNPRHKITKRGQNVTFRCDPISEHNRLYWYRQTLGQGPEFLTYFQNEAQLEKSRLLSDRFSAERPKGSFSTLEIQRTEQGDSAMYLCASSSGTSKPYEQYFGPGTRLTVT.

This clonotype has ten or more counts. The rearrangement uses TRBV30 and TRBJ2-5, with 10 bases aligning to TRBD1. V shed 8 bases, J shed 0 bases, and the junction held 6 bases outside the gene matches. The CDR3 length is 14 residues. Germline V gene data show CDR1 as GTSNPN and CDR2 as SVGIG (reference sequence). CDR3 nucleotide sequence: TGTGCCCTCTCCGGGACAGGGGACCAAGAGACCCAGTACTTC. Its protein product is CALSGTGDQETQYF.

This clonotype was observed at least ten times. The gene calls are TRBV2 and TRBJ1-5; a weak D match, TRBD1 (5 bases). The germline CDR1 and CDR2 sequences are SNHLY and FYNNEI. The CDR3 loop spans 15 amino acids. Trimming took 6 bases from V and 3 from J, leaving 15 bases between them. CDR3: CASSPEGGANQPQHF. As DNA, the CDR3 is TGTGCCAGCAGCCCCGAGGGAGGGGCCAATCAGCCCCAGCATTTT.

This clonotype was recorded a few times. CDR3 residues: CASSANRGYGYTF. In DNA, the CDR3 is TGTGCCAGCAGCGCCAACAGGGGGTATGGCTACACCTTC. V is TRBV7-3 and J is TRBJ1-2, with TRBD1 identical over 8 bases. The CDR3 consists of 13 residues. V dropped 5 bases and J dropped 5; count of bases not matched to a gene: 4. The germline V gene encodes CDR1 SGHTA and CDR2 FQGTGA.

To note about this clonotype: A far larger clone is one nucleotide away, so this likely arose from a read error. Lacking the conserved final phenylalanine or tryptophan, this CDR3 likely reflects a read error. The V and J genes are TRBV7-9 and TRBJ2-5; D is uncertain. CDR1 and CDR2 from the germline V gene are SEHNR and FQNEAQ (reference sequence). V was clipped by 1 base and J by 4 bases, with 10 bases between them. The CDR3 totals 14 residues. The CDR3 nucleotides are TGTGCCAGCAGCTTAGGCAGCGTGGGAGAGACCCAGTACCTC. This translates into CASSLGSVGETQYL.

This clonotype occurred many times. The chain employs TRBV11-3 and TRBJ1-1; possible D gene TRBD1, 5 bases. V gave up 0 bases and J gave up 1 base, with 6 bases separating them. The germline V gene has CDR1 SGHNT and CDR2 YENEEA. The CDR3 totals 14 residues. CDR3 DNA: TGTGCCAGCAGCTTAGAGGGGCCGAACACTGAAGCTTTCTTT. Amino acids: CASSLEGPNTEAFF.

This clonotype has at least ten counts. The chain links TRBV7-2 to TRBJ1-5; TRBD1 is a possible D gene (6 bases). The CDR3 extends over 15 amino acids. Germline CDR1 SGHTA, CDR2 FQGNSA. The V and J ends lost 0 bases and 7 bases respectively, with 13 bases between them. CDR3 amino acids: CASSLASGGRQPQHF. CDR3 bases: TGTGCCAGCAGCTTAGCATCGGGGGGCCGACAGCCCCAGCATTTT.

The chain joins TRBV7-8 to TRBJ1-5, with D unclear. The CDR3 consists of 12 residues. V lost 5 bases, J lost 11 bases, and 13 bases lay in between. Germline CDR1 is SGHVS and CDR2 is FQNEAQ. The CDR3 region has the DNA TGTGCCAGCAGCCCACAGACGTCTACCCAGCATTTT. Its protein is CASSPQTSTQHF.

With regard to this clonotype: An end of the junction differs from the germline gene, which may be a read error. The chain employs TRBV19 and TRBJ2-2; 16 bases line up with TRBD2. Germline values: CDR1 LNHDA, CDR2 SQIVND (reference sequence). This CDR3 comprises 18 residues. CDR3 sequence reads: CASSNLGLAGGNTGELFF. As DNA, the CDR3 is TGTGCCAGTAGTAACCTGGGACTAGCGGGAGGGAACACCGGGGAGCTATTTTTT.

This clonotype is a singleton in its sample. A single base separates this from a much larger clone, so it may be a read error. The gene calls are TRBV12-3 or TRBV12-4 and TRBJ1-1; D may be TRBD1 (5 bases). The CDR3 totals 12 residues. V gave up 7 bases and J gave up 4 bases, with 10 bases separating them. The CDR3 here is CASKGDGTEAFF. The CDR3 nucleotides are TGTGCCAGCAAAGGGGACGGCACTGAAGCTTTCTTT.

V usage is TRBV4-1 and J usage is TRBJ1-1; maybe TRBD1 (6 bases). Per the germline V gene, CDR1 is MGHRA and CDR2 is YSYEKL. Trimming removed 0 bases from V and 10 bases from J, with 21 bases in between. The CDR3 loop spans 16 amino acids. The CDR3 bases are TGCGCCAGCAGCCAAGATGGGACGGGGGCAGGGAAGGGAGCTTTCTTT. It translates to CASSQDGTGAGKGAFF.

The J gene is TRBJ1-4, the V gene TRBV5-1; D remains unclear. CDR3 length equals 15 residues. Trimming took off 0 bases at V and 7 bases at J, with 13 bases between the two ends. Germline-derived CDR1 and CDR2 are SGHRS and YFSETQ. This CDR3 reads CASSLEAGGSEKLFF. CDR3 nucleotide sequence: TGCGCCAGCAGCTTGGAGGCAGGTGGTAGTGAAAAACTGTTTTTT. The whole variable domain, remainder taken from reference TRBV5-1 and TRBJ1-4, is KAGVTQTPRYLIKTRGQQVTLSCSPISGHRSVSWYQQTPGQGLQFLFEYFSETQRNKGNFPGRFSGRQFSNSRSEMNVSTLELGDSALYLCASSLEAGGSEKLFFGSGTQLSVL.

Ten or more counts support this clonotype. The chain combines TRBV15 with TRBJ2-5; 9 bases align to TRBD2. The CDR3 is made up of 14 amino acids. Germline values: CDR1 LNHNV, CDR2 YYDKDF (reference sequence). V was clipped by 9 bases and J by 2 bases; unmatched bases: 7. The CDR3 loop reads CATSVAGGQETQYF. The CDR3 DNA sequence: TGTGCCACTTCCGTTGCGGGGGGGCAAGAGACCCAGTACTTC.

This clonotype has a handful of counts. The rearrangement uses TRBV12-3 or TRBV12-4 and TRBJ1-4, with a possible D match to TRBD1 (5 bases). The V end lost 4 bases, the J end lost 3 bases, and 12 bases lay between the germline ends. This CDR3 has 15 amino acids. Written as DNA, the CDR3 is TGTGCCAGCAGTTCCTACAGGATGTCTAATGAAAAACTGTTTTTT. It specifies CASSSYRMSNEKLFF.

This chain joins TRBV10-3 and TRBJ1-2, with D unclear. V was clipped by 0 bases and J by 0 bases, with 5 bases between them. From germline, CDR1 is ENHRY and CDR2 SYGVKD. The CDR3 length is 14 residues. The CDR3 spells CAISESLANYGYTF. CDR3 nucleotide sequence: TGTGCCATCAGTGAGTCTCTAGCTAACTATGGCTACACCTTC.

V is TRBV6-2 or TRBV6-3 and J is TRBJ2-1; D is possibly TRBD1 or TRBD2 (6 bases each). Trimming left V 5 bases short and J 10 bases short, with 21 bases between. CDR1 and CDR2 (germline): MNHEY, SVGEGT. The CDR3 extends over 15 amino acids. The CDR3 reads CASSELGGRFAEQFF. Written as DNA, the CDR3 is TGTGCCAGCAGTGAGCTCGGGGGCCGGTTCGCGGAGCAGTTCTTC.

This clonotype was seen at least ten times. This chain links TRBV19 with TRBJ1-2, with 9 bases identical to TRBD1. Germline V gene lookup returns CDR1 LNHDA and CDR2 SQIVND (reference sequence). V trimming: 4 bases; J trimming: 2 bases; junction bases outside the gene matches: 5. The CDR3 runs to 15 residues. CDR3 region: CASSTHGQGNYGYTF. In nucleotides, the CDR3 is TGTGCCAGTAGTACTCATGGACAGGGGAACTATGGCTACACCTTC. The full variable domain, completed using reference TRBV19 and TRBJ1-2, is DGGITQSPKYLFRKEGQNVTLSCEQNLNHDAMYWYRQDPGQGLRLIYYSQIVNDFQKGDIAEGYSVSREKKESFPLTVTSAQKNPTAFYLCASSTHGQGNYGYTFGSGTRLTVV.

This clonotype has more than one count but fewer than ten. The chain joins TRBV10-3 to TRBJ1-1; D gene unclear. Trimming took 3 bases from V and 0 from J, leaving 8 bases between them. This CDR3 contains 14 residues. Germline V gene sequence: CDR1 ENHRY, CDR2 SYGVKD. DNA of the CDR3: TGTGCCATCAGTGAATTACCGTTGAACACTGAAGCTTTCTTT. This codes for CAISELPLNTEAFF.

This clonotype was found a few times. It may be a read error: a sequence one base away is much more abundant. The CDR3 region is CARSFDSPFADGYTF. CDR3 coding DNA: TGTGCCCGCAGTTTTGACAGTCCCTTTGCGGATGGCTACACCTTC. V usage is TRBV28 and J usage is TRBJ1-2; D may be TRBD1 (5 bases). CDR3 length: 15 amino acids. The germline CDR1 and CDR2 sequences are MDHEN and SYDVKM.

This clonotype was counted at least ten times. The V and J genes are TRBV28 and TRBJ1-1; 8 nucleotides line up with TRBD1. This CDR3 region has 15 residues. V shed 4 bases and J 4 bases; nucleotides not matched to a gene: 8. The germline V gene encodes CDR1 MDHEN and CDR2 SYDVKM. The CDR3 here is CASSSGGAGSTEAFF. The CDR3 nucleotides read TGTGCCAGCAGTTCAGGGGGCGCGGGGAGCACTGAAGCTTTCTTT.

This clonotype was recorded many times. J is TRBJ2-7 and V is TRBV6-1; D remains ambiguous. In germline, CDR1 is MNHNS, CDR2 SASEGT. The CDR3 has 12 amino acids. V lost 5 bases, J lost 3 bases, and 8 bases lay in between. DNA of the CDR3: TGTGCCAGCAGTACCCCCCTCTACGAGCAGTACTTC. Protein sequence: CASSTPLYEQYF.

Many counts were recorded for this clonotype. In DNA form, the CDR3 reads TGTGCCAGCACCTTGTCTGGGACACATCAGCCCCAGCATTTT. Protein: CASTLSGTHQPQHF. The chain carries TRBV12-3 or TRBV12-4 and TRBJ1-5, with a possible D match to TRBD1 (6 bases). The V and J ends lost 7 bases and 5 bases respectively, with 15 bases between them. The CDR3 spans 14 residues.

This clonotype was observed a handful of times. The V call is TRBV7-2, the J call TRBJ2-7; the D gene is possibly TRBD2 (5 bases). This CDR3 contains 15 residues. Looked up from germline, CDR1 is SGHTA and CDR2 is FQGNSA. Trimming stripped 5 bases from V and 2 bases from J, with 16 bases between. The CDR3: CASSAGLQGTYEQYF. The CDR3 region has the DNA TGTGCCAGCAGCGCCGGACTGCAAGGGACCTACGAGCAGTACTTC.

The V gene is TRBV12-3 or TRBV12-4, the J gene TRBJ2-3; 9 bases match TRBD1. V lost 11 bases to trimming and J lost 6 bases; unmatched junction nucleotides: 6. The CDR3 extends over 12 amino acids. CDR3 region: CAGGQGSDTQYF. The CDR3 DNA reads as TGTGCCGGAGGACAGGGGTCGGATACGCAGTATTTT.

At least ten counts were recorded for this clonotype. The V and J genes are TRBV5-1 and TRBJ1-2, with D possibly being TRBD1 (6 bases). The CDR3 runs 13 residues. V was trimmed by 5 bases and J by 8 bases, leaving 16 bases between them. Germline CDR1 SGHRS, CDR2 YFSETQ. CDR3 DNA: TGCGCCAGCAGTTTGACAGGCCCCTTAGGCTACACCTTC. Protein product: CASSLTGPLGYTF.

This clonotype was counted between two and nine times. The rearrangement joins TRBV5-1 to TRBJ2-4; D possibly corresponds to TRBD2 (5 bases). CDR1 and CDR2 from the germline V gene are SGHRS and YFSETQ. This CDR3 has 22 residues. The ends were cut back, 1 base at V and 1 base at J, with 30 bases in the middle. CDR3 DNA: TGCGCCAGCAGCTTGATTCCAAGTACCATACTAGGACGGCCCATTGCCAAAAACATTCAGTACTTC. The encoded protein is CASSLIPSTILGRPIAKNIQYF.

The chain employs TRBV19 and TRBJ1-5; tentative D call: TRBD1 (6 bases). There are 15 residues in the CDR3. Deletions cut 5 bases from V and 6 bases from J, with 17 bases between. Germline CDR1 is LNHDA and CDR2 is SQIVND (reference sequence). CDR3 loop: CASSPGQFFGQPQHF. The CDR3 bases are TGTGCCAGTAGTCCAGGACAGTTCTTCGGTCAGCCCCAGCATTTT.